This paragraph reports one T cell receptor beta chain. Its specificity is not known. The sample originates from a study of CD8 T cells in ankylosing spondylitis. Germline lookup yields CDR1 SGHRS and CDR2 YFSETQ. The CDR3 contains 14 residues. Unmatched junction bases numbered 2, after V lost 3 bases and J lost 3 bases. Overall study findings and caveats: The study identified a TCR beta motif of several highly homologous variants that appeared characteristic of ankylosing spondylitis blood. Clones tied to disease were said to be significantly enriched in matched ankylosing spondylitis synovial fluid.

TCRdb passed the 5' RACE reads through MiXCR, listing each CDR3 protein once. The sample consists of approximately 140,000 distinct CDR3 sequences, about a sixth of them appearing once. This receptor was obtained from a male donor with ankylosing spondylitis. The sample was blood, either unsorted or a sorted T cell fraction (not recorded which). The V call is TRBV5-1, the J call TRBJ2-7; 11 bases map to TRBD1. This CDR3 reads CASSWGTGGYEQYF. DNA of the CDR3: TGCGCCAGCAGCTGGGGGACAGGGGGCTACGAGCAGTACTTC.